A single sample is the source of the 9 T cell receptor beta chains below, sequenced in a study of shared clonotypes between healthy human individuals. Method: immunoSEQ multiplex PCR; TCRdb's copy keeps in-frame clones and lacks some. The sample includes about 600,000 clones, 70% to 80% of them seen just once. Material: PBMCs. The receptors stem from a woman aged 40-49 years in good health. Some clones in this sample may be carry-over from other donors' samples.

The chain has TRBV15 and TRBJ1-1, with D uncertain. Trimming cost V 1 base and J 4 bases, with 10 bases left between them. The length of the CDR3 is 14 residues. CDR1 LNHNV and CDR2 YYDKDF come from the germline V gene (reference sequence). The CDR3 here is CATSRGDRVTEAFF. For the CDR3, the DNA is TGTGCCACCAGCAGAGGAGATCGGGTCACTGAAGCTTTCTTT.

This clone was found many times. The chain carries TRBV19 and TRBJ2-5; D could derive from TRBD1 or TRBD2 (5 bases each). There are 13 residues in the CDR3. The V end lost 6 bases, the J end lost 5 bases, and 13 bases lay between the germline ends. Germline CDR1 and CDR2: LNHDA and SQIVND (reference sequence). CDR3 DNA: TGTGCCAGTAGAGTTGGGGGAAGCGAGACCCAGTACTTC. Amino acid sequence: CASRVGGSETQYF.

The rearrangement joins TRBV28 to TRBJ1-4, with TRBD1 matching 7 bases. Germline V CDR1 and CDR2: MDHEN, SYDVKM. The trim removed 3 bases at V and 5 bases at J, leaving 3 bases unmatched. The CDR3 covers 14 residues. The CDR3 region has the DNA TGTGCCAGCAGTTTCGGGACAGCGAATGAAAAACTGTTTTTT. Its protein is CASSFGTANEKLFF. The full variable domain, with the rest looked up from reference TRBV28 and TRBJ1-4, is DVKVTQSSRYLVKRTGEKVFLECVQDMDHENMFWYRQDPGLGLRLIYFSYDVKMKEKGDIPEGYSVSREKKERFSLILESASTNQTSMYLCASSFGTANEKLFFGSGTQLSVL.

The rearrangement joins TRBV25-1 to TRBJ2-1; unclear D gene. This CDR3 has 13 amino acids. Germline V gene data show CDR1 as MGHDK and CDR2 as SYGVNS. V was trimmed by 0 bases and J by 12 bases, leaving 12 bases between them. In DNA form, the CDR3 reads TGTGCCAGCAGTGAATATATAGTGGGGTCGCAGTTCTTC. It yields the protein CASSEYIVGSQFF.

The CDR3 protein is CASSERYSNQPQHF. The CDR3, as DNA: TGCGCCAGCAGTGAAAGGTATAGCAATCAGCCCCAGCATTTT. J is TRBJ1-5 and V is TRBV10-1; D uncertain. V was pared by 3 bases and J by 0 bases, with 6 bases between. Germline CDR1 reads WNHNN; CDR2 reads SYGVQD (reference sequence). The CDR3 has 14 amino acids.

The V gene is TRBV6-5, the J gene TRBJ1-3; D is unresolved. Trimming stripped 1 base from V and 7 bases from J, with 14 bases between. The CDR3 runs 15 residues. Germline V gene lookup returns CDR1 MNHEY and CDR2 SVGAGI. DNA of the CDR3: TGTGCCAGCAGTTACTTTGCGGGTATGGGGAACACCATATATTTT. Its protein product is CASSYFAGMGNTIYF.

V is TRBV5-6 and J is TRBJ2-1; either TRBD1 or TRBD2 may supply D (5 bases each). V was shortened by 2 bases and J by 9 bases, with 15 bases between the two germline ends. Germline lookup yields CDR1 SGHDT and CDR2 YYEEEE. The CDR3 length is 14 residues. CDR3 DNA sequence: TGTGCCAGCAGCTTCTCGGGGCCCTTGGGTGAGCAGTTCTTC. Residues: CASSFSGPLGEQFF.

The chain joins TRBV9 to TRBJ1-5; TRBD1 might be the D (6 bases). The germline V and J ends were trimmed by 0 bases and 3 bases, with 7 bases remaining between them. Germline V lookup: CDR1 SGDLS, CDR2 YYNGEE. The CDR3 covers 14 residues. This chain's CDR3 is CASSVGQDNQPQHF. CDR3 DNA: TGTGCCAGCAGCGTAGGACAGGACAATCAGCCCCAGCATTTT.

A note on this clone: Other DNA sequences in the same sample also yield this CDR3. The rearrangement uses TRBV6-5 and TRBJ2-4; D is possibly TRBD2 (6 bases). Germline lookup yields CDR1 MNHEY and CDR2 SVGAGI. With 6 bases removed from V and 5 bases from J, the gap between germline ends came to 14 bases. The CDR3 contains 14 residues. The CDR3 nucleotides read TGTGCCAGCAGCACGCCCAGGGAGGAAAACATTCAGTACTTC. It yields the protein CASSTPREENIQYF.